This T cell receptor beta chain was identified in a study of T cell changes during pregnancy in multiple sclerosis. The assay was immunoSEQ multiplex PCR, and TCRdb's table has in-frame clones only and misses some. The table lists around 39,000 clones, around nine tenths of them singletons. The CDR3 has 20 amino acids. Germline CDR1 MGHRA, CDR2 YSYEKL. V shed 2 bases and J shed 0 bases, with 25 bases lying between them. This receptor was obtained from a female donor with multiple sclerosis, enrolled in a pregnancy study. Here the sequenced sample was CD8+ T cells from peripheral blood mononuclear cells, taken in the first trimester of pregnancy. The chain employs TRBV4-1 and TRBJ1-1, with D possibly being TRBD1 (5 bases). Here the CDR3 DNA reads TGCGCCAGCAGCCAACCCCCTTTTGACGCAGGGTTGTACATGAACACTGAAGCTTTCTTT. It codes for CASSQPPFDAGLYMNTEAFF.